The 19 T cell receptor beta chains reported below all come from one sample, sequenced in a study of graft-versus-host responses after intestinal transplantation. Generated by immunoSEQ multiplex PCR, the TCRdb table keeps only in-frame clones and is missing some. The data contain some 70,000 clones, about nine tenths of them singletons. Their antigens are not known. The source material was unstimulated CD8+ T cells sorted from spleen or lymph node cells, sampled before transplant. The origin of the receptors is a human donor who was the organ donor for an intestinal transplant.

This sequence joins TRBV9 and TRBJ2-5; weak D call: TRBD1 (5 bases). Deletions cut 4 bases from V and 4 bases from J, with 17 bases between. Germline CDR1 is SGDLS and CDR2 is YYNGEE. This CDR3 comprises 15 residues. This chain's CDR3 is CASSRYPQGAETQYF. CDR3 DNA: TGTGCCAGCAGCCGTTACCCCCAGGGCGCAGAGACCCAGTACTTC.

The rearrangement uses TRBV4-1 and TRBJ2-2; tentatively, D is TRBD1 (6 bases). In germline, CDR1 is MGHRA, CDR2 YSYEKL. This CDR3 is built from 14 residues. The germline V and J ends were trimmed by 3 bases and 4 bases, with 9 bases remaining between them. The CDR3 spells CASSQGAGTGELFF. The DNA for the CDR3 is TGCGCCAGCAGCCAGGGGGCCGGCACCGGGGAGCTGTTTTTT.

V usage is TRBV7-8 and J usage is TRBJ1-2; D unclear. The germline V gene has CDR1 SGHVS and CDR2 FQNEAQ. V was cut by 3 bases and J by 1 base, with 15 bases left in between. The CDR3 covers 16 residues. CDR3 bases: TGTGCCAGCAGCTTTGGGTTAGACCTACTTAACTATGGCTACACCTTC. Translated: CASSFGLDLLNYGYTF.

The chain joins TRBV6-4 to TRBJ2-2, with 8 bases fitting TRBD2. Germline assignment: CDR1 MRHNA and CDR2 SNTAGT. J was trimmed by 4 bases and V by 6 bases; bases with no gene match: 1. The CDR3 sequence is 13 residues long. CDR3 amino acids: CASSGGATGELFF. As DNA, the CDR3 is TGTGCCAGCAGCGGGGGGGCCACCGGGGAGCTGTTTTTT.

The gene calls are TRBV19 and TRBJ2-1, with 7 nucleotides matching TRBD2. J was trimmed by 8 bases and V by 3 bases; bases with no gene match: 13. Germline values: CDR1 LNHDA, CDR2 SQIVND (reference sequence). The CDR3 is 16 residues long. The CDR3 region has the DNA TGTGCCAGTAGTATTGTGAGCGGGGAGATTTTGGATGAGCAGTTCTTC. Protein: CASSIVSGEILDEQFF. Variable domain in full (rest from reference TRBV19 and TRBJ2-1): DGGITQSPKYLFRKEGQNVTLSCEQNLNHDAMYWYRQDPGQGLRLIYYSQIVNDFQKGDIAEGYSVSREKKESFPLTVTSAQKNPTAFYLCASSIVSGEILDEQFFGPGTRLTVL.

The chain combines TRBV4-3 with TRBJ1-2, with a weak D call TRBD1 (5 bases). Germline CDR1 reads LGHNA; CDR2 reads YSLEER. This CDR3 has 15 amino acids. The ends were cut back, 1 base at V and 4 bases at J, with 13 bases in the middle. CDR3: CASSQAIRQSYGYTF. The DNA for the CDR3 is TGCGCCAGCAGCCAAGCTATTAGACAGTCCTATGGCTACACCTTC.

The chain couples TRBV5-6 to TRBJ1-5, with D unresolved. The CDR3 length is 13 residues. Germline lookup yields CDR1 SGHDT and CDR2 YYEEEE. V was clipped by 2 bases and J by 2 bases, with 5 bases between them. CDR3 amino acids: CASSLSGNQPQHF. In nucleotides, the CDR3 is TGTGCCAGCAGCTTATCAGGCAATCAGCCCCAGCATTTT.

Remarks on this clone: Within the sample, other DNA sequences also encode this same CDR3. The CDR3 region has the DNA TGTGCCAGCAGTCTGCCCGGGTCAATATACACCGGGGAGCTGTTTTTT. It yields the protein CASSLPGSIYTGELFF. The rearrangement uses TRBV28 and TRBJ2-2; unclear D gene. The germline gives CDR1 MDHEN, CDR2 SYDVKM. CDR3 size: 16 residues. V was cut by 5 bases and J by 3 bases, with 16 bases left in between.

V is TRBV28 and J is TRBJ1-5; D gene unclear. Germline assignment: CDR1 MDHEN and CDR2 SYDVKM. Deletions cut 2 bases from V and 3 bases from J, with 8 bases between. CDR3 length equals 14 residues. The CDR3 bases are TGTGCCAGCAGTTTAGGAGGCTACAATCAGCCCCAGCATTTT. Translated, it gives CASSLGGYNQPQHF.

This chain uses TRBV19 with TRBJ2-1; D is unclear. This CDR3 region has 16 residues. Germline assignment: CDR1 LNHDA and CDR2 SQIVND (reference sequence). Trimming shortened V by 6 bases and J by 0 bases, and 15 bases separated the two germline ends. The CDR3 spells CASSHRVPSSYNEQFF. The CDR3, as DNA: TGTGCCAGTAGCCATCGGGTGCCCAGCTCCTACAATGAGCAGTTCTTC.

The rearrangement joins TRBV2 to TRBJ2-2, with 10 bases matching TRBD2. Germline CDR1 and CDR2: SNHLY and FYNNEI. V was pared by 4 bases and J by 1 base, with 3 bases of the junction left unmatched. The CDR3 spans 16 residues. The CDR3 DNA reads TGTGCCAGCAGTGCTAGCGGGGGCAAGAACACCGGGGAGCTGTTTTTT. As protein: CASSASGGKNTGELFF.

The rearrangement uses TRBV6-6 and TRBJ2-5; D is tentatively TRBD1 or TRBD2 (5 bases each). The DNA matches TRBJ2-7 better at its end, which makes the J call doubtful. Germline CDR1 reads MNHNY; CDR2 reads SVGAGI (reference sequence). The CDR3 loop spans 16 amino acids. The CDR3 protein is CASSYSWDGNLYEQYF. For the CDR3, the DNA is TGTGCCAGCAGTTACTCATGGGACGGTAACCTATACGAGCAGTACTTC.

The chain is built from TRBV5-1 and TRBJ2-1; TRBD1 matches 7 bases. This CDR3 is built from 13 residues. V was clipped by 4 bases and J by 8 bases; unmatched bases: 6. Per the germline V gene, CDR1 is SGHRS and CDR2 is YFSETQ. As DNA, the CDR3 is TGCGCCAGCAGCATGGGACAGTGGGATGAGCAGTTCTTC. Its translation: CASSMGQWDEQFF.

This chain connects TRBV19 to TRBJ1-2, with 7 bases matching TRBD1. Germline loops: CDR1 LNHDA, CDR2 SQIVND (reference sequence). The CDR3 runs 17 residues. Trimming removed 4 bases from V and 7 bases from J; junction bases left unmatched: 18. The CDR3 here is CASSTQPPFGQVFGYTF. CDR3 DNA sequence: TGTGCCAGTAGTACCCAACCACCCTTCGGACAGGTATTTGGCTACACCTTC.

This clone was observed a few times. V and J are TRBV4-1 and TRBJ2-1; TRBD2 agrees at 10 bases. The CDR3 contains 17 residues. The germline CDR1 and CDR2 sequences are MGHRA and YSYEKL. After removal of 0 bases from V and 3 bases from J, the junction contained 5 bases not matched to a gene. CDR3 coding DNA: TGCGCCAGCAGCCAAGATTTAACTAGCGGGGTCTACAATGAGCAGTTCTTC. Its protein product is CASSQDLTSGVYNEQFF.

Worth noting for this clone: Other DNA sequences in the sample encode the same CDR3. Here the CDR3 DNA reads TGCGCCAGCAGCCAGGGACTCTCTTACGAGCAGTACTTC. This codes for CASSQGLSYEQYF. The J gene is TRBJ2-7, the V gene TRBV4-1, with D possibly TRBD2 on 6 matching bases. CDR3 length equals 13 residues. V was pared by 3 bases and J by 4 bases, with 10 bases between. Per the germline V gene, CDR1 is MGHRA and CDR2 is YSYEKL.

V and J are TRBV4-1 and TRBJ2-7, with D hard to call. The CDR3 is made up of 14 amino acids. Trimming removed 0 bases from V and 3 bases from J, with 9 bases in between. Germline V gene sequence: CDR1 MGHRA, CDR2 YSYEKL. This CDR3 reads CASSQEKASYEQYF. CDR3 coding DNA: TGCGCCAGCAGCCAAGAAAAGGCTAGCTACGAGCAGTACTTC.

The chain joins TRBV6-6 to TRBJ2-7; 7 bases fit TRBD1. CDR3 length equals 13 residues. Germline V gives CDR1 MNHNY, CDR2 SVGAGI (reference sequence). Losses at the gene ends were 7 bases for V and 5 bases for J; bases not matched to a gene: 8. The CDR3 nucleotides read TGTGCCAGCACCGACAGGGAGTCCCACGAGCAGTACTTC. This encodes CASTDRESHEQYF.

As regards this clone: The identical CDR3 is also encoded by other nucleotide sequences in the sample. The chain links TRBV5-1 to TRBJ2-7, with D unresolved. Germline V gives CDR1 SGHRS, CDR2 YFSETQ. The CDR3 runs 15 residues. Between the trimmed V and J ends, which lost 0 bases and 0 bases, there was a span of 10 bases. The CDR3 DNA reads as TGCGCCAGCAGCTTGGGAGGTTCCGTCTCCTACGAGCAGTACTTC. Translation gives CASSLGGSVSYEQYF. The whole variable domain, remainder taken from reference TRBV5-1 and TRBJ2-7, is KAGVTQTPRYLIKTRGQQVTLSCSPISGHRSVSWYQQTPGQGLQFLFEYFSETQRNKGNFPGRFSGRQFSNSRSEMNVSTLELGDSALYLCASSLGGSVSYEQYFGPGTRLTVT.